This T cell receptor (beta chain) was sequenced in a study of CD8 T cells in ankylosing spondylitis. Regarding the study as a whole: A number of the motif variants had already been described in reactive arthritis synovial fluid and blood. Made up of eight highly homologous variants, a TCR beta motif appeared characteristic of ankylosing spondylitis blood.

The germline gives CDR1 SGHAT, CDR2 FQDESV (reference sequence). The length of the CDR3 is 18 residues. Unmatched junction bases numbered 18, after V lost 5 bases and J lost 8 bases. Preparation of TCR beta libraries was done by quantitative 5'-RACE with molecular barcodes. MiXCR, run by TCRdb on the 5' RACE reads, gives a single entry per CDR3 protein. The table lists nearly 350,000 distinct CDR3 sequences, under 15% of them singletons. This clonotype was counted between two and nine times. Its antigen is still unknown. The receptor comes from a male donor with ankylosing spondylitis or in good health (not recorded which). What was sequenced was blood, either unsorted or a sorted T cell fraction (not recorded which). The chain combines TRBV11-1 with TRBJ2-1, with 10 bases matching TRBD2. This CDR3 is CASSPALGLAGEGDEQFF. The CDR3 DNA sequence: TGTGCCAGCAGCCCAGCCTTAGGGCTAGCGGGAGAAGGAGATGAGCAGTTCTTC.